These 20 T cell receptor beta chains were all obtained from the same sample, sequenced in a study of regulatory T cells in long-lasting Graves disease. Time point of the sample: newly diagnosed GD, antithyroid drugs for less than 3 months. With RNA extracted from PBMCs as input, the TCR library was made. Assembly of TCR beta libraries relied on iRepertoire HTBI primers together with Arm-PCR of CDR3 regions. TCRdb recomputed calls from the multiplex PCR reads with MiXCR, one row per CDR3 protein. The sample has 380,000 or so distinct CDR3 sequences; about 17% are singletons. In addition, the sample was reused for a study of T cells in Graves' hyperthyroidism and ophthalmopathy.

The source material was peripheral blood mononuclear cells (PBMCs), sampled at new diagnosis, from a patient treated with antithyroid drugs. These receptors were collected from a woman between 18 and 30 years old with Graves disease.

J is TRBJ2-3 and V is TRBV7-6, with a weak D call TRBD1 (5 bases). The CDR3 runs 12 residues. Germline V gives CDR1 SGHVS, CDR2 FNYEAQ. V gave up 7 bases and J gave up 2 bases, with 7 bases separating them. The CDR3 sequence: CASTGYTDTQYF. Written as DNA, the CDR3 is TGTGCCAGCACAGGGTACACAGATACGCAGTATTTT.

Concerning this clonotype itself: Germline and junction disagree at one end, which may indicate a read error. This chain's CDR3 is CASSRRTGQLFF. The DNA of the CDR3 is TGTGCCAGCAGCCGCAGGACCGGGCAGCTGTTTTTT. The V and J genes are TRBV3-1 and TRBJ2-2; D uncertain. This CDR3 spans 12 amino acids. Germline V lookup: CDR1 LGHDT, CDR2 YNNKEL (reference sequence).

This clonotype was detected many times. The chain is built from TRBV20-1 and TRBJ2-7, with a weak D call TRBD2 (7 bases). Germline assignment: CDR1 DFQATT and CDR2 SNEGSKA (reference sequence). This CDR3 has 13 amino acids. CDR3 sequence: CSAGASGRYEQYF. In nucleotides, the CDR3 is TGCAGCGCGGGGGCCAGCGGCCGCTACGAGCAGTACTTC.

This clonotype has at least ten counts. A read error may account for a junction end that differs from germline. V and J are TRBV11-2 and TRBJ2-7, with 11 bases lining up with TRBD2. This CDR3 contains 12 residues. CDR1 SGHAT and CDR2 FQNNGV come from the germline V gene. For the CDR3, the DNA is TGTGCCAGCAGAGGACTAGCGGGCCGACTATTCTTC. Translation gives CASRGLAGRLFF.

In this sample, this clonotype turned up many times. This rearrangement joins TRBV5-1 to TRBJ1-5, with D perhaps TRBD1 (5 bases). Germline V gene data show CDR1 as SGHRS and CDR2 as YFSETQ. The CDR3 extends over 16 amino acids. The V end was cut by 0 bases, the J end by 1 base, with 11 bases between. The CDR3 loop reads CASSLGGDLSNQPQHF. CDR3 in DNA: TGCGCCAGCAGCTTGGGGGGGGACCTGAGCAATCAGCCCCAGCATTTT.

This clonotype was seen only once. The chain combines TRBV19 with TRBJ2-5, with TRBD1 identical over 8 bases. Trimming at V came to 8 bases and at J to 4 bases, leaving 6 bases not matched to a gene. The CDR3 spans 13 residues. Germline assignment: CDR1 LNHDA and CDR2 SQIVND (reference sequence). The CDR3 region is CASPGTGGETQYF. The CDR3 DNA sequence: TGTGCCAGTCCAGGGACAGGAGGAGAGACCCAGTACTTC.

This sequence joins TRBV7-9 and TRBJ1-6; D is unclear. The V gene's germline CDR1 is SEHNR and CDR2 FQNEAQ (reference sequence). The CDR3 is 16 amino acids. Trimming shortened V by 0 bases and J by 2 bases, and 8 bases separated the two germline ends. The CDR3 DNA reads TGTGCCAGCAGCTTAGCGGCCGCGCCCTATAATTCACCCCTCCACTTT. It yields the protein CASSLAAAPYNSPLHF.

This clonotype has a count of ten or more. V usage is TRBV5-6 and J usage is TRBJ2-7; TRBD1 is a possible D gene (5 bases). Trimming left V 0 bases short and J 0 bases short, with 10 bases between. Germline V CDR1 and CDR2: SGHDT, YYEEEE. The CDR3 runs 15 residues. The CDR3 DNA is TGTGCCAGCAGCTTGGGGGGCCTTTACTCCTACGAGCAGTACTTC. It specifies CASSLGGLYSYEQYF.

This clonotype was detected many times. The chain employs TRBV6-5 and TRBJ2-5, with 13 positions matching TRBD2. The CDR3 loop spans 18 amino acids. The ends lost 2 bases at V and 3 bases at J; junction bases unmatched: 9. CDR1 MNHEY and CDR2 SVGAGI come from the germline V gene. The CDR3 loop reads CASSYQGLAGVGKETQYF. DNA for the CDR3: TGTGCCAGCAGTTACCAAGGACTAGCGGGAGTGGGAAAAGAGACCCAGTACTTC.

This clonotype came up a few times. The chain combines TRBV7-9 with TRBJ1-1; no firm D call. The length of the CDR3 is 13 residues. The germline CDR1 and CDR2 sequences are SEHNR and FQNEAQ (reference sequence). Trimming left V 0 bases short and J 7 bases short, with 9 bases between. The CDR3 here is CASSLARQVEAFF. The CDR3, as DNA: TGTGCCAGCAGCTTAGCGCGGCAGGTTGAAGCTTTCTTT. The variable domain in full, with the rest retrieved from reference TRBV7-9 and TRBJ1-1, is DTGVSQNPRHKITKRGQNVTFRCDPISEHNRLYWYRQTLGQGPEFLTYFQNEAQLEKSRLLSDRFSAERPKGSFSTLEIQRTEQGDSAMYLCASSLARQVEAFFGQGTRLTVV.

The chain has TRBV24-1 and TRBJ2-7, with a weak D call TRBD2 (6 bases). V lost 3 bases and J 4 bases, leaving 6 bases between the germline ends. Germline loops: CDR1 KGHDR, CDR2 SFDVKD. The CDR3 is made up of 12 amino acids. CDR3 loop: CATSDAGYEQYF. CDR3 DNA: TGTGCCACCAGTGATGCGGGGTACGAGCAGTACTTC.

This chain links TRBV18 with TRBJ1-2; 8 bases are a match to TRBD1. Trimming at V came to 5 bases and at J to 5 bases, leaving 7 bases not matched to a gene. Germline V gene sequence: CDR1 KGHSH, CDR2 LQKENI. This CDR3 is 14 amino acids long. CDR3 amino acids: CASSRDRGDYGYTF. In nucleotides, the CDR3 is TGTGCCAGCTCAAGAGACAGGGGAGATTATGGCTACACCTTC.

This clonotype was detected a few times. The chain combines TRBV24-1 with TRBJ2-5; D might be TRBD2 (6 bases). The CDR3 has 16 amino acids. V was pared by 4 bases and J by 5 bases, with 19 bases between. Germline V lookup: CDR1 KGHDR, CDR2 SFDVKD. The CDR3: CATSDPLSGEWETQYF. In DNA, the CDR3 is TGTGCCACCAGTGACCCCCTCTCGGGGGAGTGGGAGACCCAGTACTTC.

This clonotype was counted at least ten times. The rearrangement uses TRBV6-2 or TRBV6-3 and TRBJ1-5; D is ambiguous. Trimming took 5 bases from V and 1 from J, leaving 15 bases between them. Germline CDR1 and CDR2: MNHEY and SVGEGT. The CDR3 length is 16 residues. The CDR3 DNA reads as TGTGCCAGCAGTGAAAGGCTGGGGATGAGCAATCAGCCCCAGCATTTT. This sequence encodes CASSERLGMSNQPQHF.

V and J are TRBV6-1 and TRBJ1-3; no clear D. V was cut by 6 bases and J by 4 bases, with 16 bases left in between. Germline CDR1 MNHNS, CDR2 SASEGT. This CDR3 region has 15 residues. The CDR3 region is CASSLDSTGGNTIYF. The CDR3, as DNA: TGTGCCAGCAGCCTGGACTCGACGGGGGGAAACACCATATATTTT.

This chain joins TRBV2 and TRBJ1-1; 10 bases are a match to TRBD1. The CDR3 is 15 residues long. Trimming cost V 4 bases and J 5 bases; bases outside gene matches: 7. Per germline, CDR1 SNHLY and CDR2 FYNNEI. The DNA of the CDR3 is TGTGCCAGCAGTGTTGCCAGACAGGGGGCAACTGAAGCTTTCTTT. Its protein product is CASSVARQGATEAFF.

The chain joins TRBV2 to TRBJ2-5, with TRBD2 matching 14 bases. Germline CDR1 is SNHLY and CDR2 is FYNNEI. With 5 bases clipped from V and 5 bases from J, the junction kept 7 bases outside the gene matches. This CDR3 is 16 amino acids long. CDR3 sequence: CASSLSGTSGGETQYF. The CDR3, as DNA: TGTGCCAGCAGTTTGTCCGGGACTAGCGGGGGTGAGACCCAGTACTTC.

This clonotype showed up just a few times. The chain couples TRBV3-1 to TRBJ1-2; D possibly corresponds to TRBD1 (5 bases). Germline CDR1 is LGHDT and CDR2 is YNNKEL (reference sequence). This CDR3 contains 14 residues. The ends were cut back, 6 bases at V and 2 bases at J, with 13 bases in the middle. The CDR3 region is CASRAIRDNYGYTF. DNA of the CDR3: TGTGCCAGCAGAGCCATTAGGGACAACTATGGCTACACCTTC. The full variable domain, in which reference TRBV3-1 and TRBJ1-2 provide the parts outside the CDR3, is DTAVSQTPKYLVTQMGNDKSIKCEQNLGHDTMYWYKQDSKKFLKIMFSYNNKELIINETVPNRFSPKSPDKAHLNLHINSLELGDSAVYFCASRAIRDNYGYTFGSGTRLTVV.

In this sample, this clonotype turned up many times. This chain uses TRBV7-3 with TRBJ1-2; TRBD1 might be the D (6 bases). The CDR3 is 13 amino acids. Between the trimmed V and J ends, which lost 2 bases and 6 bases, there was a span of 10 bases. The V gene's germline CDR1 is SGHTA and CDR2 FQGTGA. The CDR3 DNA follows: TGTGCCAGCAGCTTAGGGGGGGCGCATGGCTACACCTTC. Its protein product is CASSLGGAHGYTF.

In this sample, this clonotype turned up a few times. V usage is TRBV5-1 and J usage is TRBJ1-5; no reliable D call. The V and J ends lost 3 bases and 0 bases respectively, with 10 bases between them. This CDR3 region has 15 residues. CDR1 is SGHRS, CDR2 YFSETQ, per germline. This chain's CDR3 is CASSWPPNSNQPQHF. The CDR3 DNA sequence: TGCGCCAGCAGCTGGCCCCCCAATAGCAATCAGCCCCAGCATTTT.